This TCR beta chain derives from a study of T cells in narcolepsy. As for the study in general: Patients with NT1 or NT2 and healthy control donors were enrolled. Study-wide findings and caveats: Autoreactive HCRT-specific and TRIB2-specific clonotypes were marked in same-patient CSF-versus-blood CD4+ comparisons. Blood of same and different patients, but not healthy controls, reportedly held recurring autoreactive clonotypes.

A remark on this clone: Its antigen remains unidentified.

Trimming shortened V by 6 bases and J by 5 bases, and 13 bases separated the two germline ends. CDR1 is LNHDA, CDR2 SQIVND, per germline (reference sequence). The length of the CDR3 is 13 residues. Libraries were prepared by immunoSEQ multiplex PCR; TCRdb keeps only in-frame clonotypes and omits some of them. Found here are roughly 15,000 clones, approximately 83% of them singletons; the top ten hold around 37%. The rearrangement uses TRBV19 and TRBJ2-5, with no clear D. The source is a human donor in good health. The sample was memory (CD45RA-) CD4+ T cells from blood. CDR3 bases: TGTGCCAGTAGCCCAGGACCTGGGGAGACCCAGTACTTC. It encodes CASSPGPGETQYF.